This T cell receptor (beta chain) appears in the sequencing data of a study of T-cell reconstitution after alpha-beta-depleted transplantation in children (TCRdb year 2016). Notes on the research overall: Using TCR repertoire profiling, the study followed T-cell immune reconstitution in a quantitative way in children after TCRalphabeta/CD19-depleted allogeneic hematopoietic cell transplantation.

After removal of 3 bases from V and 6 bases from J, the junction retains 7 bases not matched to a gene. Reading the germline V gene gives CDR1 KGHDR and CDR2 SFDVKD. The CDR3 measures 16 amino acids from cysteine to phenylalanine. The DNA shown is the 48-base CDR3, in frame from base 1. Comments on this clonotype: The antigen it recognizes is unknown. Base qualities were left out, and no much larger clone turns up one base away.

The library was built by means of PCR. Sequenced using an Illumina HiSeq 2500. TCR library preparation used molecular barcoding, with unique molecular identifiers applied to normalize quantification of the TCRbeta repertoire. TCRdb passed the public sequencing reads through fastp at Q25 and MiXCR, retaining productive beta sequences. CDR3 protein duplicates are merged, each entry listing the most common genes and DNA. The sample table records about 610,000 distinct CDR3 sequences; 8% to 11% of these occur just once. 4% of the sample is taken by the ten largest. The chain is made from TRBV24-1 and TRBJ1-5; the junction holds 10 bases that match TRBD1. The sequence derives from a human donor who donated a stem cell graft to a child with acute myeloid leukemia. Sequencing was performed on PBMCs from the stem cell graft donor, taken from the stem cell graft. CDR3 loop: CATSDAGQGFGQPQHF. The nucleotide sequence reads as follows: TGTGCCACCAGTGATGCGGGACAGGGGTTCGGTCAGCCCCAGCATTTT.